Here is one T cell receptor beta chain with its context. There are a few counts of this clonotype. No cognate antigen has been identified for it. No clone much larger than this one lies a single base away; base qualities are absent. The sample originates from a study of blood T cells in healthy people across ages (dated by TCRdb to about 2015). About the investigation overall: Template switching captured roughly one uniquely barcoded TCR beta cDNA molecule per two T cells in model experiments. The study measured age-related changes in TCR beta repertoire diversity using deep sequencing normalized with unique cDNA molecular identifiers. The donors were split into four age groups: young (average about 16 years), middle-aged (roughly 40), aged (about 62) and long-lived (over 80). To avoid experimental bias, donors of different ages were distributed randomly across sequencing lanes. Two additional independent replicas of 1 million unique cDNA reads from the same blood draw were analyzed for two donors (one aged 18 to 30 and one aged 80 or older).

Library preparation used 5' RACE. The run used an Illumina HiSeq 2500. A second roughly 7 to 11 cycle PCR used a sample-barcoded 5' primer and a J-beta primer mix. A template-switch 5' adaptor carrying 12 random nucleotides introduced a unique molecular identifier onto each TCR beta cDNA molecule. At least 3 million CDR3-containing paired-end reads were obtained from each sample. All of the RNA was converted into first-strand cDNA using the Mint cDNA synthesis kit, with a TRBC-specific oligonucleotide serving as the primer. Following uracil-DNA glycosylase treatment, all cDNA underwent a first 18-cycle PCR with the universal primers M1SS and BC2_uni_R. The original methods were these. For normalization, 1 million high-quality reads were randomly selected from each sample, with every read carrying a distinct molecular identifier. Reads with shared molecular identifiers were discarded instead of being binned into consensus sequences. MiTCR, with a Q25 quality threshold and the strictest error-elimination algorithm, was used for CDR3 identification, clonotype clustering and error correction. Lower-bound total TCR beta diversity was estimated with a nonparametric unseen species model using Euler transformation. The public reads were quality trimmed at Q25 with fastp and then assembled into clones with MiXCR by TCRdb, keeping productive beta chains. Rows with a matching CDR3 protein are joined into one entry that keeps the most common DNA and genes. None of the V and J calls come from the authors' own analysis; TCRdb made them. Counted in this sample were about 1.8 million distinct CDR3 sequences; roughly 52% of them appeared once. Around 2.1% of the sample is in the top ten clones.

The CDR3, from cysteine to phenylalanine, totals 15 residues. The retained sequence is limited to the CDR3, 45 bases, with the frame set at the first base. At the junction V is shortened by 4 bases and J by 8 bases, with 15 bases in between. General conclusions and limits of the study: Bulk unsorted PBMC profiling prevented conclusive comparison of naive and antigen-experienced compartments. A strong correlation was found between observed TCR beta diversity and the percentage of naive T cells measured by flow cytometry. Because donor CMV infection status was unknown, age-related changes in expanded clonotypes were potentially confounded. As age increased, observed TCR beta diversity per million T cells dropped in a roughly linear way, and a significant reduction was already evident by age around 41. Estimates of total diversity based on one million sequenced T cells were regarded as lower bounds and as underestimates. Compared with the aged group, the long-lived group had more naive CD4+ T cells, fewer expanded clones and increased TCR diversity, a pattern suggesting age selection.

Donors were 39 systemically healthy Caucasian individuals from Russia aged about 6 to 100 years. Approximately 9.3 milliliters of peripheral blood were drawn from each donor into EDTA-treated Vacutainer tubes. Ficoll-Paque density-gradient centrifugation was used to isolate PBMCs, with at least 7 million per sample. Total RNA, at least 5 micrograms per sample, was extracted from PBMCs with Trizol reagent. Naive CD45RAhigh/CD27high T cell percentages were measured by flow cytometry on a PBMC aliquot from every donor. The sequence joins TRBV12-3 or TRBV12-4 to TRBJ1-6; a tentative D match to TRBD1 spans 5 bases. Sequencing was done on a sample of blood. The sequence derives from a woman aged 40 to 49 in good health. In nucleotides, the sequence is TGTGCCAGCAGTTATTACAGGCCGGGTTATTCACCCCTCCACTTT. This sequence encodes CASSYYRPGYSPLHF.